The 3 T cell receptor beta chains listed next were all sequenced from one sample in a study of molecular identifiers for immune sequencing clone quantification (dated by TCRdb to 2016 to 2019). The library was made by PCR. Sequencing was carried out with an Illumina HiSeq 4000. The public reads were run again by TCRdb, first through fastp at Q25 and then through MiXCR, and only productive beta chains were kept. Entries that share a CDR3 protein sequence are merged under the most common genes and DNA. The sample data list over 600,000 distinct CDR3 sequences, and 15% to 20% of these were observed just once. 0.85% to 0.9% of the sample is in the top ten clones. Sample: naive CD8+ T cells from blood, with Jurkat cell RNA spiked in. The cell subset or site label on this specimen signifies: FACS-sorted CD8+CD4-CCR7+CD45RA+ naive T cells. Receptors originate from a human donor in good health. Some libraries in this study had Jurkat cell RNA spiked in.

This clonotype appeared many times. This chain connects TRBV12-3 or TRBV12-4 to TRBJ2-2; D ambiguous. V was shortened by 1 base and J by 4 bases, with 10 bases between the two germline ends. The CDR3 is 15 residues long. The DNA of the CDR3 is TGTGCCAGCAGTTTAGTCCACAGCTTCACCGGGGAGCTGTTTTTT. Translation gives CASSLVHSFTGELFF.

The V call is TRBV7-9, the J call TRBJ2-3; maybe TRBD1 (5 bases). V lost 4 bases to trimming and J lost 0 bases, with 11 bases between them. The germline V gene has CDR1 SEHNR and CDR2 FQNEAQ (reference sequence). CDR3 length: 15 residues. The CDR3 reads CASSSGGASTDTQYF. The CDR3 DNA sequence: TGTGCCAGCAGCTCCGGTGGGGCGAGCACAGATACGCAGTATTTT.

This clonotype was found many times. The V call is TRBV7-8, the J call TRBJ1-1; no clear D. CDR1 SGHVS and CDR2 FQNEAQ come from the germline V gene. The CDR3 has 11 amino acids. V was pared by 5 bases and J by 7 bases, with 8 bases between. CDR3 region: CASSETSEAFF. The CDR3 coding sequence is TGTGCCAGCAGCGAGACAAGTGAAGCTTTCTTT.